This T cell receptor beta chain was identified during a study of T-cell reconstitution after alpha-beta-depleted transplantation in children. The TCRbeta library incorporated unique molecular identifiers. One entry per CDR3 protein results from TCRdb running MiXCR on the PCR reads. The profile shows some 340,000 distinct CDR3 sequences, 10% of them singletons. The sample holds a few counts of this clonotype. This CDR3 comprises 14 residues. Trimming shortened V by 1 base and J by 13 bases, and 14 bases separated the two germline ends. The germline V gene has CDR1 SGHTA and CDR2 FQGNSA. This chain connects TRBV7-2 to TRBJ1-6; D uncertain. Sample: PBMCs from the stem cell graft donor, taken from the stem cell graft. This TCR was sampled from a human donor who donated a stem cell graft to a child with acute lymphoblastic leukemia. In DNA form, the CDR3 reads TGTGCCAGCAGCTTAGAAAGGGTCGCCTCGCCCCTCCACTTT. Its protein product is CASSLERVASPLHF.